This entry describes one T cell receptor (beta chain). Researchers took RNA transcripts and amplified the TCR beta CDR3 regions from them. A set of HTBI primers served as the primers for a first-round RT-PCR of the TCR CDR3. TCRdb called the multiplex PCR reads again in MiXCR, with one record for every CDR3 protein. The sample lists about 400,000 distinct CDR3 sequences, about 14% seen once, with around 20% in the top ten. The record originates from a study of T cells in Graves' hyperthyroidism and ophthalmopathy. Study at large: Before any treatment, at initial diagnosis, peripheral blood was collected.

This receptor was taken from a woman aged 25 to 39 with Graves' ophthalmopathy. Sequencing input: blood.

DNA for the CDR3: TGTGCCAGCAGCCAAGCCAGCGGGGTAATCTACAATGAGCAGTTCTTC. Encoded protein: CASSQASGVIYNEQFF. V gene TRBV3-1 combines with J gene TRBJ2-1; 7 bases align to TRBD2. Per germline, CDR1 LGHDT and CDR2 YNNKEL (reference sequence). V trimming: 1 base; J trimming: 3 bases; junction bases outside the gene matches: 6. The CDR3 consists of 16 residues.